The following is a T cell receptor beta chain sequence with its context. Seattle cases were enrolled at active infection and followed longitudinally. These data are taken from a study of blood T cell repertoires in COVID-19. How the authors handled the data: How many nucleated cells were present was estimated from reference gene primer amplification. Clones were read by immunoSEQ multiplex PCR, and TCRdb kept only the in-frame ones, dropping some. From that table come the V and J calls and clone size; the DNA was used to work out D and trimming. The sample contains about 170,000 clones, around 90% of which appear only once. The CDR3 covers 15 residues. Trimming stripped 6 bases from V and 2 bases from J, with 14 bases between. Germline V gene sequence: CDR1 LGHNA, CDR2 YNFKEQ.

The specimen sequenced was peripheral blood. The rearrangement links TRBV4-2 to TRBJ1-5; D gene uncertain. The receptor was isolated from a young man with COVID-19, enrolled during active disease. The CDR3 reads CASSYRSWGNQPQHF. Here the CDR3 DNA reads TGTGCCAGCAGTTATAGGAGTTGGGGCAATCAGCCCCAGCATTTT.